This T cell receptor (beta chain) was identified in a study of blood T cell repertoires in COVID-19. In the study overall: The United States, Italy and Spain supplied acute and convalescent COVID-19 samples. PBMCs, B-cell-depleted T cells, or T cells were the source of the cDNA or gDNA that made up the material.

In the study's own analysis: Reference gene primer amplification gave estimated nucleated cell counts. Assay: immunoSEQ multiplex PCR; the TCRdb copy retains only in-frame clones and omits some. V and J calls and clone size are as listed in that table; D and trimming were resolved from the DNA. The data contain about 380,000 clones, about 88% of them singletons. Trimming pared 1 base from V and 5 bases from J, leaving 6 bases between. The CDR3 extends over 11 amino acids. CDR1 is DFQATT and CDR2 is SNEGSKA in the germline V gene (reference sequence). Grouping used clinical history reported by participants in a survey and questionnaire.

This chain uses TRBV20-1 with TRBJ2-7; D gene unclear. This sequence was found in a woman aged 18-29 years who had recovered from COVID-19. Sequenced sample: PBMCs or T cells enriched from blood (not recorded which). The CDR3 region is CSARVFDEQYF. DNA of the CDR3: TGCAGTGCTAGAGTCTTCGACGAGCAGTACTTC.